A selection of T cell receptor beta chains follows, all from one sample in a study of T cell clonotyping in hematopoietic cell transplantation. The assay was immunoSEQ multiplex PCR, and TCRdb's table has in-frame clones only and misses some. Of roughly 28,000 clones listed, about 92% are singletons. The material was peripheral blood mononuclear cells, obtained before stem cell transplant. The receptor set was obtained from a man aged 50-59 years with acute myeloid leukemia. Some clones in this sample may be carry-over from other donors' samples. Both conserved end residues are part of each CDR3.

J | V | CDR3
TRBJ2-1 | TRBV27 | CASRRTSRTYNEQFF
TRBJ1-2 | TRBV2 | CASSEEGAGYGYTF
TRBJ2-6 | TRBV7-2 | CASSSTGLASGANVLTF
TRBJ2-1 | TRBV7-3 | CASALMAGPENEQFF
TRBJ1-4 | TRBV11-2 | CASSVNEKLFF
TRBJ1-5 | TRBV2 | CASSTRSGRNQPQHF
TRBJ2-1 | TRBV6-5 | CASSYHPADEQFF
TRBJ2-2 | TRBV9 | CASSVGIAGGTPNTGELFF
TRBJ2-3 | TRBV19 | CASSTDPTTDTQYF
TRBJ2-7 | TRBV19 | CASTPSGGAYEQYF
TRBJ1-1 | TRBV11-1 | CASSLLLGGGKAFF
TRBJ2-1 | TRBV6-1 | CAIEDSLSNEQFF
TRBJ2-7 | TRBV5-1 | CASSLTWDYEQYF
TRBJ2-3 | TRBV10-3 | CAISDEAGGPDTQYF
TRBJ2-3 | TRBV27 | CASSSSHAGDTQYF
TRBJ2-7 | TRBV6-1 | CASGLTSYEQYF
TRBJ2-3 | TRBV5-1 | CASSGGTGGRTDTQYF
TRBJ1-4 | TRBV30 | CAWSRTTNEKLFF
TRBJ2-3 | TRBV4-3 | CASSHERGGRSDTQYF
TRBJ2-5 | TRBV5-1 | CASTGQGQETQYF
TRBJ1-2 | TRBV11-2 | CASSSYYYGYTF
TRBJ2-7 | TRBV7-9 | CASSLDFGAGLAYEQYF
TRBJ2-5 | TRBV4-1 | CASSQGRGVTQETQYF
TRBJ1-2 | TRBV6-6 | CASSEGQFNYGYTF
TRBJ1-4 | TRBV28 | CASSLFGTGREKLFF
TRBJ2-7 | TRBV30 | CAWNRDRDYEQYF
TRBJ2-7 | TRBV5-7 | CARFSLISTVYEQYF
TRBJ2-7 | TRBV19 | CASSPSGGYYEQYF
TRBJ1-1 | TRBV30 | CAWSVPWDRGFTEAFF
TRBJ2-2 | TRBV4-1 | CASSQDARGGPGELFF
TRBJ2-2 | TRBV19 | CASNDHFRARVTGELFF
TRBJ2-7 | TRBV14 | CASSQGLRYEQYF
TRBJ2-5 | TRBV2 | CASIGQEKETQYF
TRBJ1-1 | TRBV19 | CASRPASEAFF
TRBJ2-1 | TRBV19 | CASSIVAGENEQFF
TRBJ1-2 | TRBV7-9 | CASSFPKGVDGYTF
TRBJ1-2 | TRBV6-5 | CASSRDPEYGYTF
TRBJ1-4 | TRBV30 | CAWSAGTGNEKLFF
TRBJ2-1 | TRBV5-1 | CASSLYGTGFGSYNEQFF
TRBJ1-2 | TRBV10-3 | CAISGDRVRDYGYTF
TRBJ2-7 | TRBV5-1 | CASSSPGQSYEQYF